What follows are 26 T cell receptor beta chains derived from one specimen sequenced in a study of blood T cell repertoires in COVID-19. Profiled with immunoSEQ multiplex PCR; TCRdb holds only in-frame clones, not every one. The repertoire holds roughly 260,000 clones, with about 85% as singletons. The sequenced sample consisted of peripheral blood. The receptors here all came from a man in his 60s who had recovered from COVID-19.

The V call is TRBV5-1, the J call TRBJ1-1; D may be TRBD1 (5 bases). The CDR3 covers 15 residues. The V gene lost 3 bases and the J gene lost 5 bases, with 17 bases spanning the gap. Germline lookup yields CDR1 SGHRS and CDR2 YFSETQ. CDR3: CASSWGGVGRTEAFF. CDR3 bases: TGCGCCAGCAGCTGGGGAGGGGTGGGGCGAACTGAAGCTTTCTTT.

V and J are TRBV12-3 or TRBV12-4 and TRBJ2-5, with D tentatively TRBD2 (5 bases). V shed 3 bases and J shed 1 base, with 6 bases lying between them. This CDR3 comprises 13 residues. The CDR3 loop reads CASSLRAQETQYF. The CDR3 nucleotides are TGTGCCAGCAGTTTGAGGGCCCAAGAGACCCAGTACTTC.

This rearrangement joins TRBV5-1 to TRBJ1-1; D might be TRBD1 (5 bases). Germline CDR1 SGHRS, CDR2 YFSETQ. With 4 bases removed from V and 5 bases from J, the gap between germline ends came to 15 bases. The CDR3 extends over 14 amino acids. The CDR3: CASSPARGWTEAFF. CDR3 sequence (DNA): TGCGCCAGCAGCCCGGCAAGGGGCTGGACTGAAGCTTTCTTT.

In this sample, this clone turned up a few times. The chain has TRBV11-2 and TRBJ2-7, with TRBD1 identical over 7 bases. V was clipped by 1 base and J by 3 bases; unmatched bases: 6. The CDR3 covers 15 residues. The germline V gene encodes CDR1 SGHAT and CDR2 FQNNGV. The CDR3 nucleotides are TGTGCCAGCAGCTTAGTCGACAGGGTAAGCTACGAGCAGTACTTC. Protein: CASSLVDRVSYEQYF.

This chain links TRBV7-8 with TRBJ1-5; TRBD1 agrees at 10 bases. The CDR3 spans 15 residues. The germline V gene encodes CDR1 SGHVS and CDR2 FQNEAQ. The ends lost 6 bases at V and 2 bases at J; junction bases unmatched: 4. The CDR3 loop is CASSFDRGRNQPQHF. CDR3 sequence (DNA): TGTGCCAGCAGTTTCGACAGGGGGCGCAATCAGCCCCAGCATTTT.

The DNA for the CDR3 is TGTGCCAGCAGCTTCCAAGCGGGGGCCCTGACAGATACGCAGTATTTT. Translating it yields CASSFQAGALTDTQYF. The genes are TRBV9 and TRBJ2-3; 8 bases are a match to TRBD2. V lost 4 bases and J lost 3; bases outside the gene matches: 10. Germline values: CDR1 SGDLS, CDR2 YYNGEE. There are 16 residues in the CDR3. Using reference TRBV9 and TRBJ2-3 for the parts outside the CDR3, the full variable domain is DSGVTQTPKHLITATGQRVTLRCSPRSGDLSVYWYQQSLDQGLQFLIQYYNGEERAKGNILERFSAQQFPDLHSELNLSSLELGDSALYFCASSFQAGALTDTQYFGPGTRLTVL.

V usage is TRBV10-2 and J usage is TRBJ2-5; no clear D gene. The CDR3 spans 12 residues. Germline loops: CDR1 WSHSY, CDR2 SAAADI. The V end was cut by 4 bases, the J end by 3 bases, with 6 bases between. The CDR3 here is CASSAVEETQYF. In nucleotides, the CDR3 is TGCGCCAGCAGTGCGGTCGAAGAGACCCAGTACTTC.

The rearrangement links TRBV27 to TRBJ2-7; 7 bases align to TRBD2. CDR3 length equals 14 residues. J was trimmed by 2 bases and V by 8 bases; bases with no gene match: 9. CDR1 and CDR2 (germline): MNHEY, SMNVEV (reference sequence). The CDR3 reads CASAVGGTAYEQYF. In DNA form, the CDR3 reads TGTGCCAGCGCCGTGGGGGGGACCGCCTACGAGCAGTACTTC.

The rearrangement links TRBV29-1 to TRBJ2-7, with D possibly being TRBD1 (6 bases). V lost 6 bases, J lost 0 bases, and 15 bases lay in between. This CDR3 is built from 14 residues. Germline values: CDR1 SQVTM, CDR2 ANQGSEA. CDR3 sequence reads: CSVATRDISYEQYF. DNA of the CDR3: TGCAGCGTGGCAACCCGGGACATCTCCTACGAGCAGTACTTC.

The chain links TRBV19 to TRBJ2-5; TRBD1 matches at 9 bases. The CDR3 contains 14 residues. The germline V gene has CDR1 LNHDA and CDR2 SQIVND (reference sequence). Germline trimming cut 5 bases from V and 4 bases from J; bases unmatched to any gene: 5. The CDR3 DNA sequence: TGTGCCAGTAGTTACCGGGACAGGGTAGAGACCCAGTACTTC. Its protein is CASSYRDRVETQYF.

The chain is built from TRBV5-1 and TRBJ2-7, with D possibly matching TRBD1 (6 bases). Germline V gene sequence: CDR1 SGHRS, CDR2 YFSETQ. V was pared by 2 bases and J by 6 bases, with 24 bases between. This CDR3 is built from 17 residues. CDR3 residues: CASSLSRYGQSRGEQYF. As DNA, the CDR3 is TGCGCCAGCAGCTTATCAAGGTACGGACAGAGCAGGGGCGAGCAGTACTTC.

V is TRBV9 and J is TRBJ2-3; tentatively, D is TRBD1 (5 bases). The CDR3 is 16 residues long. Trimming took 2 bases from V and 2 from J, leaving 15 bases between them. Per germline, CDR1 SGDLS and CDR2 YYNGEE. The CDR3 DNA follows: TGTGCCAGCAGCGTCGTCGGCACAGGTGACACAGATACGCAGTATTTT. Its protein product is CASSVVGTGDTDTQYF.

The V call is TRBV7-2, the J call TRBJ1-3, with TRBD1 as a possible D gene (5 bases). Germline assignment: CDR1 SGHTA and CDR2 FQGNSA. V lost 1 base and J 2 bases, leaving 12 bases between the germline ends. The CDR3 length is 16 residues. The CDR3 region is CASSLEGVPAGNTIYF. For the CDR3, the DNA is TGTGCCAGCAGCTTAGAAGGGGTGCCGGCTGGAAACACCATATATTTT.

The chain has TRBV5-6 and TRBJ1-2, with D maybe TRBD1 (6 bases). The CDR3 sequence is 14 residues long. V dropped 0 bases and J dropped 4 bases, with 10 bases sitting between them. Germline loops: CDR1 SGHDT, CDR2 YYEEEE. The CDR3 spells CASSLVETGYGYTF. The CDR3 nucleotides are TGTGCCAGCAGCTTGGTCGAGACAGGCTATGGCTACACCTTC.

CDR3: CASSQGGPAKNIQYF. The CDR3 nucleotides read TGTGCCAGCAGCCAGGGGGGGCCGGCCAAAAACATTCAGTACTTC. This chain uses TRBV6-2 or TRBV6-3 with TRBJ2-4; tentatively, D is TRBD1 or TRBD2 (7 bases each). The CDR3 loop spans 15 amino acids. CDR1 MNHEY and CDR2 SVGEGT come from the germline V gene. The V gene lost 6 bases and the J gene lost 1 base, with 13 bases spanning the gap.

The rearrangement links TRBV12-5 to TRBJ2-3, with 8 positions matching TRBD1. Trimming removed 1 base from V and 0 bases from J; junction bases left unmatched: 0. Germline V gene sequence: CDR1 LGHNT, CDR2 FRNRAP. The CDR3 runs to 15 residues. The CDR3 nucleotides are TGTGCTAGTGGTTTGGGGACAGGGAGCACAGATACGCAGTATTTT. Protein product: CASGLGTGSTDTQYF. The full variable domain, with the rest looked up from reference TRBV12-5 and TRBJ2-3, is DARVTQTPRHKVTEMGQEVTMRCQPILGHNTVFWYRQTMMQGLELLAYFRNRAPLDDSGMPKDRFSAEMPDATLATLKIQPSEPRDSAVYFCASGLGTGSTDTQYFGPGTRLTVL.

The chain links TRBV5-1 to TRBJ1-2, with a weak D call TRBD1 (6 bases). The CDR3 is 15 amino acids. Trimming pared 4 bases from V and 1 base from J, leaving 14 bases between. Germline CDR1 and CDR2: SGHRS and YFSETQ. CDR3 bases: TGCGCCAGCAGCAGCGGACAGAGTCTTAACTATGGCTACACCTTC. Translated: CASSSGQSLNYGYTF.

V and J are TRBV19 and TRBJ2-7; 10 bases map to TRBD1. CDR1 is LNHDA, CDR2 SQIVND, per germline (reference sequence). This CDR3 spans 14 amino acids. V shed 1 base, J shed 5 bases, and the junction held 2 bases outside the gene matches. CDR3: CASSIGQGANEQYF. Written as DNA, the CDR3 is TGTGCCAGTAGTATAGGACAGGGGGCCAACGAGCAGTACTTC.

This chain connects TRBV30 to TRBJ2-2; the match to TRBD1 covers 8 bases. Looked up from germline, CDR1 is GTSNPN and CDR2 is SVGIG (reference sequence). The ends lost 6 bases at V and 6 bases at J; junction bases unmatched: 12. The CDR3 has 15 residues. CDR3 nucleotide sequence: TGTGCCTGCCGATCCCCGGACAGGGAGGCCGGGGAGCTGTTTTTT. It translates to CACRSPDREAGELFF.

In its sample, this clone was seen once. CDR3 nucleotide sequence: TGTGCCAGCACCAAAACGGGGGGACTGGCGTTTAGGCATGAGCAGTTCTTC. Its translation is CASTKTGGLAFRHEQFF. This chain connects TRBV27 to TRBJ2-1; TRBD2 aligns across 7 bases. Germline V gene sequence: CDR1 MNHEY, CDR2 SMNVEV (reference sequence). This CDR3 is built from 17 residues. After removal of 7 bases from V and 8 bases from J, the junction contained 20 bases not matched to a gene.

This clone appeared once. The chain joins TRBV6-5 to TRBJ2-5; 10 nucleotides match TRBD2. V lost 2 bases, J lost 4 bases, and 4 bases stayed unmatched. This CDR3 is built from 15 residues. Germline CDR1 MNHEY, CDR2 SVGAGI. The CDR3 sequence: CASSYSGGARETQYF. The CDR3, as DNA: TGTGCCAGCAGTTACAGCGGGGGGGCCCGAGAGACCCAGTACTTC.

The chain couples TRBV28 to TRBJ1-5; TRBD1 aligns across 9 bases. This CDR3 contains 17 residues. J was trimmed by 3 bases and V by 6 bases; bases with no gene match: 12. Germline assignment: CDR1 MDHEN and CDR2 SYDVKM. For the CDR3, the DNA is TGTGCCAGCAGAACTCCACGGACAGGGGCAAACAATCAGCCCCAGCATTTT. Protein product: CASRTPRTGANNQPQHF.

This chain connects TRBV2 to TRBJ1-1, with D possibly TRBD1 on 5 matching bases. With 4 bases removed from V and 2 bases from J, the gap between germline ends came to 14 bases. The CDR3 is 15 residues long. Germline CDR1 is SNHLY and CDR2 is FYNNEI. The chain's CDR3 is CASSVGVVPNTEAFF. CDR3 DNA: TGTGCCAGCAGTGTAGGGGTCGTCCCCAACACTGAAGCTTTCTTT. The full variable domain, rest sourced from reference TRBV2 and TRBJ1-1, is EPEVTQTPSHQVTQMGQEVILRCVPISNHLYFYWYRQILGQKVEFLVSFYNNEISEKSEIFDDQFSVERPDGSNFTLKIRSTKLEDSAMYFCASSVGVVPNTEAFFGQGTRLTVV.

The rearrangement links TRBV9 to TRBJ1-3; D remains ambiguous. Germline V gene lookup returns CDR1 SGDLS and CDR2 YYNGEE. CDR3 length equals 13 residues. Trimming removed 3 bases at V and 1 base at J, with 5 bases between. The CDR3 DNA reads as TGTGCCAGCAGCGCTCTATCTGGAAACACCATATATTTT. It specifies CASSALSGNTIYF.

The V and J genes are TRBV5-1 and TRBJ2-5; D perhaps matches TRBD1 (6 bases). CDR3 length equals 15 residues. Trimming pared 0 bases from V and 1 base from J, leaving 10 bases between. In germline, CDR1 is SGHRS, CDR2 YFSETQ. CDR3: CASSLAMGAQETQYF. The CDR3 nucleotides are TGCGCCAGCAGCTTGGCAATGGGGGCCCAAGAGACCCAGTACTTC.

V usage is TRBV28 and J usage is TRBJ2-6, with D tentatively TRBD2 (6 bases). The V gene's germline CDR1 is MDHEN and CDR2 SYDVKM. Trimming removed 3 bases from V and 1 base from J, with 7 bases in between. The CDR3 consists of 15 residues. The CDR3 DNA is TGTGCCAGCAGTTTCCGGGAGTCTGGGGCCAACGTCCTGACTTTC. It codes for CASSFRESGANVLTF.